This T cell receptor (beta chain) was sequenced during a study of blood T cell repertoires in COVID-19. Overall study: There were acute and convalescent COVID-19 samples, and they came from the United States, Italy and Spain. The cDNA or gDNA used as material had been derived from T cells, B-cell-depleted T cells, or PBMCs.

This clone occurred a few times. Other DNA sequences in this specimen translate into the identical CDR3. The assay was immunoSEQ multiplex PCR, and TCRdb's table has in-frame clones only and misses some. The sample has roughly 140,000 clones, 87% seen once. The CDR3 is 12 amino acids. Germline loops: CDR1 SNHLY, CDR2 FYNNEI. V gave up 2 bases and J gave up 4 bases, with 5 bases separating them. The receptor was derived from a woman between 55 and 75 years old with active or convalescent COVID-19. This chain connects TRBV2 to TRBJ1-2; D gene ambiguous. The sample was peripheral blood. The CDR3 nucleotides are TGTGCCAGCAGTGAATCCGGCTATGGCTACACCTTC. It specifies CASSESGYGYTF.